This is a list of T cell receptor beta chains from one sample in a study of Ad26.COV2.S vaccination and SARS-CoV-2 variants. Sequencing used immunoSEQ multiplex PCR; TCRdb keeps in-frame clones, though not all of them. The sample shows approximately 500,000 clones, roughly 87% of them seen only once. The specimen was peripheral blood, collected in a trial of Ad26.COV2.S vaccine versus placebo. The receptors here all came from a person between 18 and 59 years old who received the Ad26.COV2.S COVID-19 vaccine or a placebo. Both conserved end residues are part of each CDR3. Each record gives: V gene, J gene, clone size, D gene, CDR3 protein, CDR3 DNA. The D gene is left open where the match is weak. Clone size is not always given. Where it is, it says once, few, many or a class for expanded clones.

v_gene: TRBV30; j_gene: TRBJ2-1; abundance: .; d_gene: .; CDR3aa: CAWSPGTQQFF; CDR3nt: TGTGCCTGGAGTCCCGGGACTCAGCAGTTCTTC
v_gene: TRBV20-1; j_gene: TRBJ2-1; abundance: .; d_gene: .; CDR3aa: CSAAGVEQFF; CDR3nt: TGCAGTGCTGCTGGGGTTGAGCAGTTCTTC
v_gene: TRBV29-1; j_gene: TRBJ2-1; abundance: once; d_gene: TRBD2; CDR3aa: CSVAGGSSYNEQFF; CDR3nt: TGCAGCGTAGCGGGAGGGTCCTCCTACAATGAGCAGTTCTTC
v_gene: TRBV5-1; j_gene: TRBJ2-3; abundance: .; d_gene: .; CDR3aa: CASSLAPGSDTQYF; CDR3nt: TGCGCCAGCAGCTTGGCCCCAGGCAGCGATACGCAGTATTTT
v_gene: TRBV6-5; j_gene: TRBJ1-1; abundance: once; d_gene: TRBD1; CDR3aa: CATYRGNTEAFF; CDR3nt: TGTGCCACCTACAGGGGTAACACTGAAGCTTTCTTT
v_gene: TRBV7-2; j_gene: TRBJ2-7; abundance: .; d_gene: .; CDR3aa: CASSLAAGLSYEQYF; CDR3nt: TGTGCCAGCAGCTTAGCTGCGGGCTTGTCCTACGAGCAGTACTTC
v_gene: TRBV7-6; j_gene: TRBJ2-5; abundance: .; d_gene: .; CDR3aa: CASSLVAGVQETQYF; CDR3nt: TGTGCCAGCAGCTTAGTAGCAGGGGTCCAAGAGACCCAGTACTTC
v_gene: TRBV6-1; j_gene: TRBJ2-2; abundance: once; d_gene: .; CDR3aa: CASSSPDGTGELFF; CDR3nt: TGTGCCAGCAGTTCCCCGGATGGAACCGGGGAGCTGTTTTTT
v_gene: TRBV6-6; j_gene: TRBJ2-6; abundance: .; d_gene: TRBD1; CDR3aa: CASSRDSLMGRSGANVLTF; CDR3nt: TGTGCCAGCAGTCGGGACAGCCTCATGGGGCGCTCTGGGGCCAACGTCCTGACTTTC
v_gene: TRBV10-3; j_gene: TRBJ2-7; abundance: .; d_gene: .; CDR3aa: CAISDPSYEQYF; CDR3nt: TGTGCCATCAGTGACCCCAGTTACGAGCAGTACTTC
v_gene: TRBV11-2; j_gene: TRBJ2-7; abundance: .; d_gene: .; CDR3aa: CASSSIRRREYYEQYF; CDR3nt: TGTGCCAGCAGCTCTATTCGACGCCGGGAGTACTACGAGCAGTACTTC
v_gene: TRBV7-2; j_gene: TRBJ1-3; abundance: .; d_gene: .; CDR3aa: CASSLVQGNTIYF; CDR3nt: TGTGCCAGCAGCTTAGTCCAGGGAAACACCATATATTTT
v_gene: TRBV7-6; j_gene: TRBJ2-1; abundance: .; d_gene: TRBD2; CDR3aa: CASSSPLSGMGGGEQFF; CDR3nt: TGTGCCAGCAGCTCCCCCCTTAGCGGGATGGGGGGGGGTGAGCAGTTCTTC
v_gene: TRBV10-3; j_gene: TRBJ1-6; abundance: once; d_gene: .; CDR3aa: CAIRGSADNSPLHF; CDR3nt: TGTGCCATCAGAGGGTCGGCAGATAATTCACCCCTCCACTTT
v_gene: TRBV5-1; j_gene: TRBJ2-4; abundance: .; d_gene: .; CDR3aa: CASSSEGGKNIQYF; CDR3nt: TGCGCCAGCAGCTCCGAGGGGGGGAAAAACATTCAGTACTTC
v_gene: TRBV7-2; j_gene: TRBJ2-2; abundance: .; d_gene: .; CDR3aa: CASSLTGKNTGELFF; CDR3nt: TGTGCCAGCAGCTTAACAGGGAAGAACACCGGGGAGCTGTTTTTT